One and the same sample provided the 23 T cell receptor beta chains below, sequenced in a study of cytomegalovirus exposure and HLA in healthy donors. 60 Vbeta and 13 Jbeta primers were used in PCR. Using immunoSEQ multiplex PCR, the repertoire was profiled, and TCRdb retains in-frame clones only, with some absent. The data show over 100,000 clones, around 70% seen once. The specimen was PBMCs. All receptors come from a man under 40 in good health and CMV-seropositive.

V usage is TRBV29-1 and J usage is TRBJ1-2; the match to TRBD1 covers 9 bases. This CDR3 is 13 amino acids long. V dropped 3 bases and J dropped 8; count of bases not matched to a gene: 7. Germline V gene sequence: CDR1 SQVTM, CDR2 ANQGSEA. CDR3 sequence reads: CSVEGTGITGYTF. The DNA of the CDR3 is TGCAGCGTTGAGGGGACAGGGATAACGGGCTACACCTTC.

This clone is a singleton in its sample. V gene TRBV9 combines with J gene TRBJ2-1, with 7 nucleotides matching TRBD1. The germline V gene encodes CDR1 SGDLS and CDR2 YYNGEE. V trimming: 0 bases; J trimming: 5 bases; junction bases outside the gene matches: 5. The CDR3 totals 15 residues. The CDR3 is CASSVVPGGHNEQFF. The CDR3 coding sequence is TGTGCCAGCAGCGTAGTTCCAGGGGGTCACAATGAGCAGTTCTTC.

Concerning this clone: A read error may account for a junction end that differs from germline. This chain links TRBV9 with TRBJ1-1; D gene ambiguous. The CDR3 length is 14 residues. Germline V lookup: CDR1 SGDLS, CDR2 YYNGEE. CDR3 sequence: CASSRGPGNAEAFF. For the CDR3, the DNA is TGTGCCAGCAGCCGCGGACCGGGGAACGCTGAAGCTTTCTTT. The full variable domain, with the rest looked up from reference TRBV9 and TRBJ1-1, is DSGVTQTPKHLITATGQRVTLRCSPRSGDLSVYWYQQSLDQGLQFLIQYYNGEERAKGNILERFSAQQFPDLHSELNLSSLELGDSALYFCASSRGPGNAEAFFGQGTRLTVV.

This clone was observed a few times. The V call is TRBV2, the J call TRBJ2-5, with 12 bases fitting TRBD2. The CDR3 runs 15 residues. Germline CDR1 and CDR2: SNHLY and FYNNEI. With 6 bases clipped from V and 5 bases from J, the junction kept 7 bases outside the gene matches. The CDR3 DNA reads as TGTGCCAGCAGCCAGCTGGGGACTAGCGGGGAGACCCAGTACTTC. This codes for CASSQLGTSGETQYF.

J is TRBJ2-1 and V is TRBV9; D is possibly TRBD2 (5 bases). Germline V lookup: CDR1 SGDLS, CDR2 YYNGEE. With 0 bases removed from V and 0 bases from J, the gap between germline ends came to 16 bases. The CDR3 contains 18 residues. The CDR3 loop reads CASSVARVAPSSYNEQFF. The CDR3 bases are TGTGCCAGCAGCGTAGCTAGGGTAGCGCCGAGCTCCTACAATGAGCAGTTCTTC.

V usage is TRBV7-3 and J usage is TRBJ2-5; 8 bases agree with TRBD2. This CDR3 is built from 16 residues. The germline V gene has CDR1 SGHTA and CDR2 FQGTGA. The V segment lost 2 bases and the J segment 2 bases; nucleotides outside the gene matches: 7. The CDR3 sequence: CASSLGAGGVQETQYF. The CDR3 coding sequence is TGTGCCAGCAGCTTAGGGGCCGGGGGGGTTCAAGAGACCCAGTACTTC.

The sample holds one count of this clone. This chain joins TRBV10-3 and TRBJ1-2; D not resolved. The V gene lost 3 bases and the J gene lost 4 bases, with 18 bases spanning the gap. CDR3 length: 16 amino acids. Germline V gives CDR1 ENHRY, CDR2 SYGVKD. In DNA form, the CDR3 reads TGTGCCATCAGTGACCCTTATCCGGGTGTGGGCTATGGCTACACCTTC. This gives the protein CAISDPYPGVGYGYTF.

The J gene is TRBJ1-2, the V gene TRBV18; D not resolved. This CDR3 is built from 13 residues. Germline V gene lookup returns CDR1 KGHSH and CDR2 LQKENI. Trimming took off 0 bases at V and 8 bases at J, with 10 bases between the two ends. CDR3 sequence reads: CASSPPTGGGYTF. The CDR3, as DNA: TGTGCCAGCTCACCACCGACGGGCGGGGGCTACACCTTC.

CDR3 residues: CASSTGTGGIGTEAFF. The CDR3 nucleotides read TGTGCCAGCTCGACCGGGACAGGGGGCATCGGCACTGAAGCTTTCTTT. The chain is built from TRBV18 and TRBJ1-1; 12 bases map to TRBD1. In germline, CDR1 is KGHSH, CDR2 LQKENI. The CDR3 loop spans 16 amino acids. With 6 bases clipped from V and 4 bases from J, the junction kept 9 bases outside the gene matches.

The V and J genes are TRBV2 and TRBJ2-2; 7 bases match TRBD1. Losses at the gene ends were 7 bases for V and 6 bases for J; bases not matched to a gene: 11. Germline CDR1 reads SNHLY; CDR2 reads FYNNEI. CDR3 length equals 15 residues. This chain's CDR3 is CASIDRDLPAGELFF. As DNA, the CDR3 is TGTGCCAGCATTGACAGGGATTTGCCCGCCGGGGAGCTGTTTTTT.

The chain is built from TRBV5-1 and TRBJ1-2; TRBD1 is a possible D gene (6 bases). Trimming stripped 4 bases from V and 2 bases from J, with 15 bases between. Germline V lookup: CDR1 SGHRS, CDR2 YFSETQ. The CDR3 totals 15 residues. DNA of the CDR3: TGCGCCAGCAGCGCTGGGGAGGGGGTGAACTATGGCTACACCTTC. The encoded protein is CASSAGEGVNYGYTF.

The chain links TRBV25-1 to TRBJ2-1; TRBD2 agrees at 9 bases. The CDR3 sequence is 15 residues long. Per germline, CDR1 MGHDK and CDR2 SYGVNS. The ends lost 3 bases at V and 3 bases at J; junction bases unmatched: 3. This chain's CDR3 is CASSDNSGSYNEQFF. In DNA form, the CDR3 reads TGTGCCAGCAGTGATAATAGCGGGAGCTACAATGAGCAGTTCTTC. The entire variable domain, with the rest obtained from reference TRBV25-1 and TRBJ2-1, is as follows: EADIYQTPRYLVIGTGKKITLECSQTMGHDKMYWYQQDPGMELHLIHYSYGVNSTEKGDLSSESTVSRIRTEHFPLTLESARPSHTSQYLCASSDNSGSYNEQFFGPGTRLTVL.

This clone was detected only once. The CDR3 nucleotides read TGTGCCAGTAGTATCTCAGCCGACAGGGACACTGAAGCTTTCTTT. It is translated as CASSISADRDTEAFF. The chain employs TRBV19 and TRBJ1-1; TRBD1 matches at 7 bases. The germline V gene encodes CDR1 LNHDA and CDR2 SQIVND (reference sequence). The CDR3 is 15 residues long. With 3 bases clipped from V and 3 bases from J, the junction kept 7 bases outside the gene matches. Variable domain in full (rest from reference TRBV19 and TRBJ1-1): DGGITQSPKYLFRKEGQNVTLSCEQNLNHDAMYWYRQDPGQGLRLIYYSQIVNDFQKGDIAEGYSVSREKKESFPLTVTSAQKNPTAFYLCASSISADRDTEAFFGQGTRLTVV.

J is TRBJ1-2 and V is TRBV19; tentative D call: TRBD1 (6 bases). V was clipped by 5 bases and J by 8 bases, with 15 bases between them. Germline V CDR1 and CDR2: LNHDA, SQIVND (reference sequence). This CDR3 region has 13 residues. The CDR3 loop reads CASSGTGRGGYTF. The CDR3 DNA is TGTGCCAGTAGTGGTACAGGGAGAGGCGGCTACACCTTC.

Notes on this clone: A read error may produce the germline difference seen at one junction end. The genes are TRBV6-5 and TRBJ1-1; D unclear. Germline V gene data show CDR1 as MNHEY and CDR2 as SVGAGI. This CDR3 region has 13 residues. CDR3 loop: CASSYRFQTEAFF. In nucleotides, the CDR3 is TGTGCCAGCAGTTACAGGTTCCAGACTGAGGCTTTCTTT.

Only one count was recorded for this clone. The V call is TRBV7-3, the J call TRBJ2-1; 10 bases agree with TRBD2. V was clipped by 4 bases and J by 6 bases; unmatched bases: 3. The germline V gene encodes CDR1 SGHTA and CDR2 FQGTGA. This CDR3 has 14 amino acids. CDR3 nucleotides: TGTGCCAGCAGCTCTAGCGGGAGTCGCAATGAGCAGTTCTTC. This translates into CASSSSGSRNEQFF.

CDR3 amino acids: CASSFTSGGIQETQYF. CDR3 nucleotides: TGTGCCAGCAGCTTTACTAGCGGGGGTATTCAAGAGACCCAGTACTTC. The chain is built from TRBV11-2 and TRBJ2-5, with 11 bases matching TRBD2. CDR3 length: 16 residues. The ends lost 3 bases at V and 2 bases at J; junction bases unmatched: 5. Per germline, CDR1 SGHAT and CDR2 FQNNGV.

This clone was found a few times. This chain connects TRBV9 to TRBJ2-7; 9 bases line up with TRBD1. CDR1 and CDR2 (germline): SGDLS, YYNGEE. Trimming took 4 bases from V and 2 from J; bases not matched to a gene: 7. This CDR3 region has 15 residues. CDR3 loop: CASSPSQGATYEQYF. In DNA form, the CDR3 reads TGTGCCAGCAGCCCATCACAGGGGGCGACCTACGAGCAGTACTTC.

The chain recombines TRBV5-1 with TRBJ1-1, with unresolved D. Trimming took 0 bases from V and 4 from J, leaving 10 bases between them. The germline V gene has CDR1 SGHRS and CDR2 YFSETQ. The CDR3 loop spans 14 amino acids. CDR3 bases: TGCGCCAGCAGCTTGGAGGGTCGGGGCACTGAAGCTTTCTTT. This translates into CASSLEGRGTEAFF.

This chain links TRBV19 with TRBJ1-4; 11 positions agree with TRBD1. The CDR3 totals 16 residues. Trimming at V came to 5 bases and at J to 7 bases, leaving 9 bases not matched to a gene. Germline V CDR1 and CDR2: LNHDA, SQIVND (reference sequence). In DNA, the CDR3 is TGTGCCAGTAGTGTCTCTAACGGGACAGGGGGTGAAAAACTGTTTTTT. Its protein product is CASSVSNGTGGEKLFF.

The chain has TRBV30 and TRBJ1-2; TRBD1 might be the D (5 bases). CDR1 GTSNPN and CDR2 SVGIG come from the germline V gene (reference sequence). CDR3 length: 12 amino acids. V shed 5 bases and J shed 7 bases, with 14 bases lying between them. CDR3 amino acids: CAWWRGGRGYTF. CDR3 nucleotide sequence: TGTGCCTGGTGGCGGGGGGGACGTGGCTACACCTTC. The variable domain in full, completed from reference TRBV30 and TRBJ1-2, reads SQTIHQWPATLVQPVGSPLSLECTVEGTSNPNLYWYRQAAGRGLQLLFYSVGIGQISSEVPQNLSASRPQDRQFILSSKKLLLSDSGFYLCAWWRGGRGYTFGSGTRLTVV.

The chain recombines TRBV10-3 with TRBJ2-3; tentatively, D is TRBD2 (5 bases). This CDR3 is built from 18 residues. In germline, CDR1 is ENHRY, CDR2 SYGVKD. Between the trimmed V and J ends, which lost 0 bases and 2 bases, there was a span of 18 bases. As DNA, the CDR3 is TGTGCCATCAGTGAGTCTTTTTTGGCTAGCAGCTACACAGATACGCAGTATTTT. It codes for CAISESFLASSYTDTQYF.

The gene calls are TRBV4-3 and TRBJ2-1; D is perhaps TRBD2 (6 bases). The CDR3 runs to 16 residues. Trimming removed 1 base at V and 0 bases at J, with 10 bases between. The germline CDR1 and CDR2 sequences are LGHNA and YSLEER. CDR3 in DNA: TGCGCCAGCAGCCAAGGGGCGGGAAACTCCTACAATGAGCAGTTCTTC. Translated, it gives CASSQGAGNSYNEQFF.